This TCR beta chain was observed in a study of cytomegalovirus exposure and HLA in healthy donors. Overall study context: Early on, a data release was issued that held about 85 million unique TCRs from HLA-typed donors.

The PCR contained 60 Vbeta and 13 Jbeta primers. Assay used: immunoSEQ multiplex PCR; TCRdb lists only in-frame clones, some missing. The data hold roughly 110,000 clones, with 60% to 85% observed a single time. Regarding donors, all were healthy bone marrow donors. The CDR3 consists of 13 residues. Germline values: CDR1 SGHRS, CDR2 YFSETQ. V shed 8 bases, J shed 8 bases, and the junction held 10 bases outside the gene matches. Notes on the study in general: In a later analysis, HLA-associated TCR beta chains were more clonally expanded than equally common others. There were some public TCRs occurring in many donors, but most TCR sequences were rare.

On this clone: Its antigen is unidentified.

The receptor was derived from a female donor in good health and CMV-seronegative. The rearrangement links TRBV5-1 to TRBJ2-1; 7 bases fit TRBD2. Sequencing input: PBMCs. CDR3 DNA sequence: TGCGCCAGTACCTCCCCGGGGGGATATGAGCAGTTCTTC. The encoded protein is CASTSPGGYEQFF.